This T cell receptor beta chain was recorded in a study of blood T cell repertoires in COVID-19. Study-level information: Material from acute and convalescent COVID-19 was sourced from the United States, Italy and Spain. PBMCs, B-cell-depleted T cells, or T cells were the source of the cDNA or gDNA that made up the material.

Patients of the Seattle cohort, enrolled during active infection, were followed longitudinally. Original handling: Nucleated cell number was recorded as an estimate derived from reference gene primer amplification. Method: immunoSEQ multiplex PCR; TCRdb's copy keeps in-frame clones and lacks some. V and J calls and clone size are as listed in that table; D and trimming were resolved from the DNA. The sample yields about 130,000 clones, more than 90% seen once. CDR3 length: 13 amino acids. The V and J ends lost 2 bases and 3 bases respectively, with 7 bases between them. The TCR was taken from a man in his sixties with COVID-19, enrolled during active disease. Material: peripheral blood. The chain combines TRBV12-3 or TRBV12-4 with TRBJ1-1; the D gene is possibly TRBD1 (5 bases). The CDR3 DNA reads as TGTGCCAGCAGTTTAATAGGGGACACTGAAGCTTTCTTT. Protein product: CASSLIGDTEAFF.